These T cell receptor beta chains were read from a single sample in a study of identical twins. TCRdb used MiXCR to reprocess the 5' RACE reads, holding one entry per CDR3 protein. The sample lists approximately 630,000 distinct CDR3 sequences; about 7% were seen once. In addition, the sample was reused for a study of yellow fever vaccine responses in identical twins.

The specimen sequenced was PBMCs. The receptors were sampled from a woman between 18 and 30 years old in good health. Both conserved end residues are part of each CDR3. The order of the fields is J gene, D gene, V gene, clone size, CDR3 DNA, CDR3 protein. The D gene is left open where the match is weak. The size field is filled for only some rows; it gives once, few, many or a size class.

j_call: TRBJ2-3
d_call: -
v_call: TRBV4-1
clone_size: -
cdr3_nt: TGCGCCAGCAGCCAAGATGCGGCGGGGTCATCATACAACACAGATACGCAGTATTTT
cdr3_aa: CASSQDAAGSSYNTDTQYF

j_call: TRBJ2-2
d_call: -
v_call: TRBV24-1
clone_size: many
cdr3_nt: TGTGCCACCAGAAACACTCAAACCGGGGAGCTGTTTTTT
cdr3_aa: CATRNTQTGELFF

j_call: TRBJ2-3
d_call: TRBD2
v_call: TRBV3-1
clone_size: -
cdr3_nt: TGTGCCAGCAGCCAAGAGGTGATGGCGGGGGATACCACAGATACGCAGTATTTT
cdr3_aa: CASSQEVMAGDTTDTQYF

j_call: TRBJ2-3
d_call: TRBD2
v_call: TRBV12-3/TRBV12-4
clone_size: -
cdr3_nt: TGTGCCAGCAACTTCTGGGGACTAGCGGGCACAGATACGCAGTATTTT
cdr3_aa: CASNFWGLAGTDTQYF

j_call: TRBJ2-1
d_call: TRBD1
v_call: TRBV6-4
clone_size: -
cdr3_nt: TGTGCCAGCAGTGACGGACAGGGAGGCTCCTACAATGAGCAGTTCTTC
cdr3_aa: CASSDGQGGSYNEQFF

j_call: TRBJ2-5
d_call: TRBD2
v_call: TRBV7-2
clone_size: -
cdr3_nt: TGTGCCAGCAGCCTGCGGGACTACGGTACCGGGACCCAGTACTTC
cdr3_aa: CASSLRDYGTGTQYF

j_call: TRBJ1-5
d_call: -
v_call: TRBV18
clone_size: -
cdr3_nt: TGTGCCAGCTCACGCCAACAGGTCCCCAATCAGCCCCAGCATTTT
cdr3_aa: CASSRQQVPNQPQHF

j_call: TRBJ2-3
d_call: TRBD2
v_call: TRBV12-3/TRBV12-4
clone_size: many
cdr3_nt: TGTGCCAGCAGCGGACTAGCGGGACACACAGATACGCAGTATTTT
cdr3_aa: CASSGLAGHTDTQYF

j_call: TRBJ2-1
d_call: -
v_call: TRBV6-1
clone_size: -
cdr3_nt: TGTGCCAGCAGTGAATGGTGGGCCGCATACGAGCAGTTCTTC
cdr3_aa: CASSEWWAAYEQFF

j_call: TRBJ2-1
d_call: -
v_call: TRBV2
clone_size: many
cdr3_nt: TGTGCCAGCAGTGGGGGTTGGGGGTACTACAATGAGCAGTTCTTC
cdr3_aa: CASSGGWGYYNEQFF

j_call: TRBJ2-7
d_call: TRBD2
v_call: TRBV7-2
clone_size: few
cdr3_nt: TGTGCCAGCAGCTTAGCGCGGACTAGCGGGAGGGCCGGCGAGCAGTACTTC
cdr3_aa: CASSLARTSGRAGEQYF

j_call: TRBJ2-5
d_call: -
v_call: TRBV15
clone_size: many
cdr3_nt: TGTGCCACCAGCAGAGGGGAGACCCAGTACTTC
cdr3_aa: CATSRGETQYF

j_call: TRBJ2-1
d_call: -
v_call: TRBV5-1
clone_size: few
cdr3_nt: TGCGCCAGCAGCTTGCGTACCCTCCCCCGATCAAACTACAATGAGCAGTTCTTC
cdr3_aa: CASSLRTLPRSNYNEQFF

j_call: TRBJ1-5
d_call: -
v_call: TRBV7-8
clone_size: few
cdr3_nt: TGTGCCAGCAGCCCCAAAACCGCCTTGGTAGGGGGTGGTCAGCCCCAGCATTTT
cdr3_aa: CASSPKTALVGGGQPQHF

j_call: TRBJ2-3
d_call: TRBD2
v_call: TRBV5-1
clone_size: -
cdr3_nt: TGCGCCAGCAGCTTGGTTCCTAGCGGGGGAAGCACAGATACGCAGTATTTT
cdr3_aa: CASSLVPSGGSTDTQYF

j_call: TRBJ1-2
d_call: TRBD1
v_call: TRBV12-3/TRBV12-4
clone_size: -
cdr3_nt: TGTGCCAGCAGTTTGACAGGGGCTGATGGCTACACCTTC
cdr3_aa: CASSLTGADGYTF